The entry that follows covers one T cell receptor (beta chain) sequence. The target antigen is unknown. These data belong to a study of T cell responses to AZD1222 COVID-19 vaccine. Study-level findings and limits: Possibly, clonal diversity was underestimated; donors were largely white British and included more females. Across spike, vaccine-associated CD4 TCRs were found, dominant at 160-218 and 743-854. After two AZD1222 doses, spike-specific TCR breadth and depth rose versus day 0.

This CDR3 has 12 residues. In germline, CDR1 is WSHSY, CDR2 SAAADI. The V and J ends lost 4 bases and 8 bases respectively, with 11 bases between them. Generated by immunoSEQ multiplex PCR, the TCRdb table keeps only in-frame clones and is missing some. The profile covers about 120,000 clones, with over 75% appearing a single time and less than 4.5% taken by the ten largest. This receptor was identified in an adult in good health. The sequencing used peripheral blood, collected on day 0 of AZD1222 vaccination. This chain links TRBV10-2 with TRBJ1-2, with no clear D. The CDR3 DNA is TGCGCCAGCAGTGGGATCGCGGGGGGCTACACCTTC. This codes for CASSGIAGGYTF.